This T cell receptor beta chain was identified in a study of shared clonotypes between healthy human individuals (dated by TCRdb to 2018 to 2021). Regarding the study in general: The cohort included three men and a couple of women between 18 and 49 years of age. For each donor, CD4 naive and CD4 memory were each given three plates, CD8 naive was given two plates, and CD8 memory was given one plate. Per donor, leukapheresis produced somewhere between about 0.94 and 10 billion PBMCs. Blood TCR repertoires of a handful of healthy adults were deeply sequenced to estimate repertoire size and the extent of clonotype sharing between individuals. Libraries were prepared and TCR repertoires were sequenced by different laboratories using diverse techniques, in order to increase sequencing depth and limit assay-specific biases.

Here is what the overall study found, with its caveats: Compared with non-shared clonotypes, clonotypes shared by all four sorted-subset donors had higher generation probabilities. Because the study included only a small number of donors, the genetic and exposure-history diversity represented was limited. Only blood was sampled, and tissue TCR repertoires likely differ from those in blood. Naive subsets generally had larger estimated clonotype richness than memory subsets. Incomplete sequencing was indicated by rarefaction of sorted-subset datasets, despite the large sequencing depth. Across a few donors, 5% to 6% of naive CD4, approximately 4% of naive CD8, 2% to 2.5% of memory CD4, and 0.4% to 0.45% of memory CD8 clonotypes were shared. Pairwise subsampling led to the expectation that sequencing depth would affect the degree of clonotype sharing among donors.

V was cut back by 2 bases and J by 0 bases, leaving a gap of 9 bases between them. From the cysteine through the phenylalanine, the CDR3 covers 15 amino acids. Kept here is only the CDR3 DNA, which spans 45 bases and is read in frame from base 1. CDR1 and CDR2, looked up from the germline V gene, are SGHRS and YFSETQ. Using the deep immunoSEQ assay, TCR CDR3 regions were amplified from genomic DNA by multiplex PCR. For each cell subset, the extracted genomic DNA was distributed evenly across all wells of several immunoSEQ 96-well plates, and each plate served as one replicate. Each replicate PCR for sorted subsets received about 180 ng genomic DNA, equal to about 30,000 T cell genomes. Purified libraries were measured with a Qubit 3.0 fluorometer, size-checked on a Bioanalyzer 2100, and measured again with the KAPA Library Quantification kit. Every immunoSEQ 96-well plate was sequenced on a separate single-read 150-cycle Illumina NextSeq 550 flow cell. Turning to the authors' computational methods: Because the immunoSEQ output held only junctional sequences and lacked quality scores, the filtering could not match the filtering applied to full-length reads. To assign V/J genes and CDR3, sequences were annotated against IMGT germline references using PyIR, a Python wrapper for IgBLAST v1.9. Reads were filtered out if the reads had weak V/J assignments (E-value above 1e-6), no CDR3, stop codons, out-of-frame junctions, or ambiguous translated residues. V3J clonotypes were defined as sequences sharing the same inferred V gene, J gene, and CDR3 amino acid sequence. Percentage overlap between repertoires was computed as shared unique clonotypes divided by the size of the smaller repertoire. Repertoire richness was assessed with RTK rarefaction, the Chao1 estimator, and Recon v2.1 estimates of unobserved clonotypes. OLGA was used to compute generation probabilities for all TCRbeta clonotypes that the gDNA method yielded from a few donors. TCRdb took over this immuneACCESS table, retaining in-frame rearrangements with V and J assigned. Such tables are incomplete; in checked studies, under half of the missing clones stem from an unresolved V gene, and the remainder is unexplained. V, J and clone size derive from that table, while D and trimming were established from the DNA sequence. The sample yields hundreds of thousands of clones; roughly 70% were counted once. Of the sample, about 1.7% is held by the ten largest clones.

As concerns this clone: Which antigen it targets is not known. There are no base qualities to consult, and no much larger clone falls within one base. Additional DNA sequences in this sample encode the identical CDR3.

Donors were healthy HIV-negative adults with no recently reported acute infections or vaccinations. All donors were Caucasian adults living in Nashville, Tennessee, USA. CD4+ T cells were enriched through magnetic negative selection, after which naive cells were positively selected on CD45RA and the remaining negative fraction served as the memory subset. Blood was obtained by leukapheresis, after which PBMCs were separated by Ficoll-Histopaque density gradient centrifugation and cryopreserved in liquid nitrogen vapor phase. Analytical flow cytometry was used to check the purity and quantity of each magnetically sorted T cell population. From each sorted fraction, genomic DNA was isolated and quantified by UV absorbance on a Nanodrop 2000c.

The sequence derives from a woman aged 30 to 39 in good health. Sequencing was done on a sample of memory CD4+ T cells sorted from blood. Interpreted using the paper, the cell subset or site label stands for: CD45RA-negative fraction. The V gene is TRBV5-1 and the J gene is TRBJ2-1; the D segment cannot be called with confidence. The CDR3 region has the sequence CASSFSVGSYNEQFF. The sequence in DNA is TGCGCCAGCAGCTTTAGTGTGGGCTCCTACAATGAGCAGTTCTTC. Where the CDR3 stops, the reference TRBV5-1 and TRBJ2-1 genes take over; the full variable domain is KAGVTQTPRYLIKTRGQQVTLSCSPISGHRSVSWYQQTPGQGLQFLFEYFSETQRNKGNFPGRFSGRQFSNSRSEMNVSTLELGDSALYLCASSFSVGSYNEQFFGPGTRLTVL.